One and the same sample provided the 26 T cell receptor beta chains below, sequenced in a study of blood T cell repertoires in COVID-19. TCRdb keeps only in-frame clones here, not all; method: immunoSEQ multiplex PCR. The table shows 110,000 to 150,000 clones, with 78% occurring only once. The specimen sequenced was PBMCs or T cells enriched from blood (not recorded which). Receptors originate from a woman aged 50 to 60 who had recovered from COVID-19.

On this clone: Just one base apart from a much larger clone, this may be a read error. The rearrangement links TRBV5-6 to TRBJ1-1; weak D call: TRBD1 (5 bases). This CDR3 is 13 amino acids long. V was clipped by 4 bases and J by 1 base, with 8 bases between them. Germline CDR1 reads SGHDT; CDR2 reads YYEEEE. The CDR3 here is CASSRDRNTEAFF. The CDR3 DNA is TGTGCCAGCAGCCGTGACAGGAACACTGAAGCTTTCTTT. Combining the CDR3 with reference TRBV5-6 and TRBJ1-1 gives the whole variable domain DAGVTQSPTHLIKTRGQQVTLRCSPKSGHDTVSWYQQALGQGPQFIFQYYEEEERQRGNFPDRFSGHQFPNYSSELNVNALLLGDSALYLCASSRDRNTEAFFGQGTRLTVV.

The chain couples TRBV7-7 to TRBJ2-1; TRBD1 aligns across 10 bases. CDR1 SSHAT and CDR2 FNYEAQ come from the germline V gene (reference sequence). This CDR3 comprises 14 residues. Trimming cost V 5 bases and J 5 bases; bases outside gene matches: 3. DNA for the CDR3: TGTGCCAGCAGCCGGACAGGGGGAAACAATGAGCAGTTCTTC. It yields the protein CASSRTGGNNEQFF.

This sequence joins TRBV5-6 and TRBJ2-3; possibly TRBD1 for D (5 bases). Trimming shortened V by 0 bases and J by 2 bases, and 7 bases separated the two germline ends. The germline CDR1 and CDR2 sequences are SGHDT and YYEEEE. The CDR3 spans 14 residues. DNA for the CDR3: TGTGCCAGCAGCTTGGGGGGCCCCACAGATACGCAGTATTTT. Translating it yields CASSLGGPTDTQYF.

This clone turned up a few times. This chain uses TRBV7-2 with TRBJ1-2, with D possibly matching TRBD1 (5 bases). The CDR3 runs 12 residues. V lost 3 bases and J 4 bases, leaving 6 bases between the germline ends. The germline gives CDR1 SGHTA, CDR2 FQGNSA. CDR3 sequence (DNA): TGTGCCAGCAGCTTTCAGGGCTATGGCTACACCTTC. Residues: CASSFQGYGYTF.

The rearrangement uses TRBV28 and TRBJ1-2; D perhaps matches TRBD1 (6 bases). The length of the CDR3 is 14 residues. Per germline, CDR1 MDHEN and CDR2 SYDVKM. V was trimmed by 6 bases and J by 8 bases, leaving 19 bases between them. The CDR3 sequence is CASSLGGARSGYTF. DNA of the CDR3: TGTGCCAGCAGCCTGGGGGGGGCACGAAGCGGCTACACCTTC.

The CDR3 is CASSLPSSGANVLTF. In DNA, the CDR3 is TGTGCCAGCAGTTTACCCAGCTCTGGGGCCAACGTCCTGACTTTC. This chain links TRBV28 with TRBJ2-6; D uncertain. Germline CDR1 and CDR2: MDHEN and SYDVKM. CDR3 length: 15 residues. V lost 2 bases to trimming and J lost 0 bases, with 5 bases between them.

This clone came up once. The CDR3 is CASRAHPGDGNTIYF. The CDR3 DNA reads TGTGCCAGCAGGGCTCATCCAGGGGATGGAAACACCATATATTTT. The chain employs TRBV6-4 and TRBJ1-3, with D maybe TRBD1 (6 bases). V gave up 6 bases and J gave up 3 bases, with 15 bases separating them. Germline V gene data show CDR1 as MRHNA and CDR2 as SNTAGT. The CDR3 covers 15 residues.

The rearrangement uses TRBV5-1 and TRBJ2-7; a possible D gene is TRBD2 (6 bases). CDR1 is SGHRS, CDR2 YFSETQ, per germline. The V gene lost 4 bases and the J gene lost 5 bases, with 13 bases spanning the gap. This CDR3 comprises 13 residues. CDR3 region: CASSLLANHEQYF. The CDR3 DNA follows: TGCGCCAGCAGCCTGCTAGCGAATCACGAGCAGTACTTC.

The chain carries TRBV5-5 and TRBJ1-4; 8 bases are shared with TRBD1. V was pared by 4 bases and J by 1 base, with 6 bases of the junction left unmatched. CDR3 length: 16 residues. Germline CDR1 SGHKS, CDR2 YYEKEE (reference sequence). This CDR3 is CASSPPTGGTNEKLFF. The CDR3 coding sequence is TGTGCCAGCAGCCCACCTACAGGGGGAACTAATGAAAAACTGTTTTTT.

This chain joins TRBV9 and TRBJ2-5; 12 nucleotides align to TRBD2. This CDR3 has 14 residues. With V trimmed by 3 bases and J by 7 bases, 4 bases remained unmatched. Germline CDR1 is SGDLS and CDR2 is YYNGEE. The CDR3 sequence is CASSAPGLAGTQYF. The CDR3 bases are TGTGCCAGCAGCGCCCCGGGACTAGCGGGGACCCAGTACTTC.

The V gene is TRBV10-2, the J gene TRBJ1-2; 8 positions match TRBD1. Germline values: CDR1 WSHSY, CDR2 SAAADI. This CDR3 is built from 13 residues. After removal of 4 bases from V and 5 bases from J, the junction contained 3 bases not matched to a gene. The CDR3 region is CASSGGQDYGYTF. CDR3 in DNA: TGCGCCAGCAGTGGGGGACAGGATTATGGCTACACCTTC.

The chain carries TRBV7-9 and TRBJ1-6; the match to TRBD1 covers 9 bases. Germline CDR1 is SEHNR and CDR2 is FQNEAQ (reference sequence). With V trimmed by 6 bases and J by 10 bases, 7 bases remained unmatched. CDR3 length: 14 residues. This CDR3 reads CASSAGTGWSPLHF. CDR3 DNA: TGTGCCAGCAGTGCCGGGACAGGGTGGTCACCCCTCCACTTT.

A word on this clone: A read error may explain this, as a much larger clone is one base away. The CDR3 loop is CASSQGQAYEQYF. The CDR3 region has the DNA TGCGCCAGCAGCCAGGGACAGGCCTACGAGCAGTACTTC. The J gene is TRBJ2-7, the V gene TRBV5-1; TRBD1 aligns across 8 bases. Germline CDR1 and CDR2: SGHRS and YFSETQ. This CDR3 has 13 amino acids. With 4 bases clipped from V and 2 bases from J, the junction kept 2 bases outside the gene matches.

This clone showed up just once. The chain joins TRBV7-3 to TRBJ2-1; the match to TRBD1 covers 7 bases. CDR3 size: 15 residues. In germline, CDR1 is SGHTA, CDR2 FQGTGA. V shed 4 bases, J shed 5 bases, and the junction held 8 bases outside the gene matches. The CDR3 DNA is TGTGCCAGCAGCTCCCAACAGGGGCGGGACAATGAGCAGTTCTTC. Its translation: CASSSQQGRDNEQFF.

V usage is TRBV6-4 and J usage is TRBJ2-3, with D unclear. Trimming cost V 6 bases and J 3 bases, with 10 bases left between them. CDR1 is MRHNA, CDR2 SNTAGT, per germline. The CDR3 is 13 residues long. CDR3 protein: CASSALTTDTQYF. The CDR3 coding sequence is TGTGCCAGCAGCGCCCTGACAACAGATACGCAGTATTTT.

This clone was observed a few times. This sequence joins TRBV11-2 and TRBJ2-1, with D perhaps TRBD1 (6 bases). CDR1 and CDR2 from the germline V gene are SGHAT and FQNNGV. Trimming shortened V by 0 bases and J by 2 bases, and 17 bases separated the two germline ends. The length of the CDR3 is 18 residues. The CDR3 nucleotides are TGTGCCAGCAGCTTAGAAGGGTTTGGGGGCGCGACCTACAATGAGCAGTTCTTC. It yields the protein CASSLEGFGGATYNEQFF.

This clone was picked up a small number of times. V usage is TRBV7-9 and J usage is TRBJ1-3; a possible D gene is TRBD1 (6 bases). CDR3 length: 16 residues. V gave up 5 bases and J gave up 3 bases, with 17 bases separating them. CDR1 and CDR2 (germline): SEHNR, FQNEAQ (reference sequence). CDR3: CASSRKQGYHGNTIYF. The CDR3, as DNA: TGTGCCAGCAGCCGGAAACAGGGCTATCATGGAAACACCATATATTTT.

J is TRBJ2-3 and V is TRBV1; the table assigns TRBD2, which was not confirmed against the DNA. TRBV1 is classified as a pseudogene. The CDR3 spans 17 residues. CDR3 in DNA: TGCACCAGCGCGAGGGGGGATGCGGGGGCCCCCACAGATACGCAGTATTTT. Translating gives CTSARGDAGAPTDTQYF.

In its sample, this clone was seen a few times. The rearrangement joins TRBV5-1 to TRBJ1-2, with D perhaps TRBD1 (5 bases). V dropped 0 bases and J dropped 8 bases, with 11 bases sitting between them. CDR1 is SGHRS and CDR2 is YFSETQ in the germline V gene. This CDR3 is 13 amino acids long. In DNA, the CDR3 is TGCGCCAGCAGCTTGGGGCAGGGTGACGGCTACACCTTC. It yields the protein CASSLGQGDGYTF.

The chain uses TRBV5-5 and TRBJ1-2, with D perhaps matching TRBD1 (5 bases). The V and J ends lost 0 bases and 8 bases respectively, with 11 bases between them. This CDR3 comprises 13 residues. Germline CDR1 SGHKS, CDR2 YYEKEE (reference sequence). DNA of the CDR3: TGTGCCAGCAGCTTGGGGGGCGAAAGCGGCTACACCTTC. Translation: CASSLGGESGYTF.

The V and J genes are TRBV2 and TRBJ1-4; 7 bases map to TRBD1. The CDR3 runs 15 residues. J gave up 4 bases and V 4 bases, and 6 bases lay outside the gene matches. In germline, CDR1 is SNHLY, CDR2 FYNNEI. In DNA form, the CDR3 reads TGTGCCAGCAGTGCAAAGGGACAGTTTAATGAAAAACTGTTTTTT. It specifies CASSAKGQFNEKLFF.

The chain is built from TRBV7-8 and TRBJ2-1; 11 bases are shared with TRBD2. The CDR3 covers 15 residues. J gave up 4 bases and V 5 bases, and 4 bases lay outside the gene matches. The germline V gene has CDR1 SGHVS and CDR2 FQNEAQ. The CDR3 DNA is TGTGCCAGCAGCCCCACTAGCGGGGGTTACAATGAGCAGTTCTTC. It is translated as CASSPTSGGYNEQFF.

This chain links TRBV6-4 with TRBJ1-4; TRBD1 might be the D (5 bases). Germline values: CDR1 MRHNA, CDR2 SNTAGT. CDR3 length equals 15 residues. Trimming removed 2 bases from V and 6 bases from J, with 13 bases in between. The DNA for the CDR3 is TGTGCCAGCAGTGACGGGGCAGAGGAAGATGAAAAACTGTTTTTT. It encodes CASSDGAEEDEKLFF.

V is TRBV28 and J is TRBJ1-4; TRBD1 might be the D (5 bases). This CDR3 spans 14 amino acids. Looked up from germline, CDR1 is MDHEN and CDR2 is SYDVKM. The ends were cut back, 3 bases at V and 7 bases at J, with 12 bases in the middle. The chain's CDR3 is CASSLSRDGEKLFF. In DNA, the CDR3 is TGTGCCAGCAGTTTGTCCAGGGATGGTGAAAAACTGTTTTTT.

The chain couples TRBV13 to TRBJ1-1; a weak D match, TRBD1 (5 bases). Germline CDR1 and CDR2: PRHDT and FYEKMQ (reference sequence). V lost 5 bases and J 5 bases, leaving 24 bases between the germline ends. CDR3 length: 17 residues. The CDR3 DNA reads TGTGCCAGCAGCCCCGAAGGGCGGGACGGGGGGAGTACTGAAGCTTTCTTT. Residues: CASSPEGRDGGSTEAFF.

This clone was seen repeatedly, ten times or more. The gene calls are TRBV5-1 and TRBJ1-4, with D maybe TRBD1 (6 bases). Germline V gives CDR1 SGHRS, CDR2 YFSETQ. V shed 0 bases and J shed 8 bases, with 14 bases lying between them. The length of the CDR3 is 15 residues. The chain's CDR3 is CASSLALGAGEKLFF. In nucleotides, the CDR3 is TGCGCCAGCAGCTTGGCGCTGGGGGCAGGCGAAAAACTGTTTTTT.